This record covers a single TCR beta chain. The antigen this receptor binds is unknown. There are no base qualities to consult, and no much larger clone falls within one base. Trimming accounts for 7 bases at V and 3 bases at J, while the number of junction bases matched to no gene is 9. The CDR3 spans 15 residues, from the cysteine through the phenylalanine. The CDR3 DNA has 45 bases and is translated from base 1. Per the germline V gene (reference sequence), SEHNR is the CDR1 and FQNEAQ is the CDR2. This record comes from a study of blood T cell repertoires in COVID-19 (dated by TCRdb to the early 2020s). Concerning the study at large: Samples from collaborators originated in the United States, Italy and Spain and spanned both the acute and convalescent phases of COVID-19. Nearly every sample came with metadata listing a de-identified subject ID, COVID-19 status, age in years and sex. The samples were drawn from the first 160 participants of the ongoing ImmuneRACE study and from over 950 subjects provided by 6 global collaborators. The prospective study material was composed of cDNA or gDNA derived from T cells, B-cell-depleted T cells, or PBMCs. The dataset comprised deeply sampled blood TCRbeta repertoires from subjects exposed to, actively infected with, or recovered from COVID-19. Where HLA class I and class II types were available, the types were taken from metadata supplied by the sample provider, not from assay-based typing. The repertoires were released in a freely available public database meant as a resource for research on the immune response to SARS-CoV-2. Paper-wide results and their limitations: The amount of clinical and demographic metadata varied by source and participant and was provided uncurated.

TCRbeta CDR3 regions were amplified from genomic DNA using the immunoSEQ Assay, a bias-controlled multiplex PCR. For the original study's pipeline: The number of nucleated cells in each sample was estimated from the amplification of reference gene primers within the assay. To quantify the absolute abundance of each unique TCRbeta CDR3 rearrangement, sequence reads were collapsed and filtered. For each sample, productive Simpson clonality was calculated as the square root of Simpson's diversity index across productive rearrangements. Entries here come from immuneACCESS through TCRdb and include only in-frame sequences with V and J called. Some clones fail to appear in such tables; in the studies checked, an unresolved V gene covers under half of the shortfall, and the cause of the remainder is unknown. V, J and clone size are taken as reported in that table, and D and trimming were inferred from the DNA itself. Counted in this sample were about 100,000 clones; just over 90% of them appeared once. Around 2.1% of the sample comes from the top ten.

Each collaborating institution followed its own protocols to collect whole blood in K2EDTA tubes. For TCRbeta analysis, collaborators shipped samples in one of three forms: frozen whole blood, isolated PBMCs, or DNA extracted from either of those sample types. The sample comprised peripheral blood. This TCR came from a man aged 45-60 years with active COVID-19. Here the chain combines TRBV7-9 and TRBJ2-5; 9 bases in the junction line up with TRBD1. The nucleotides are TGTGCCAGCATGAAAACAGGGGGCCAGAAAGAGACCCAGTACTTC. Translated, it reads CASMKTGGQKETQYF. Here the CDR3 is joined to the reference TRBV7-9 and TRBJ2-5 genes, and the full variable domain is: DTGVSQNPRHKITKRGQNVTFRCDPISEHNRLYWYRQTLGQGPEFLTYFQNEAQLEKSRLLSDRFSAERPKGSFSTLEIQRTEQGDSAMYLCASMKTGGQKETQYFGPGTRLLVL.